This TCR beta chain was recorded in a study of T cells after yellow fever vaccination. TCRdb re-analysed the 5' RACE reads in MiXCR, keeping a single row per CDR3 protein. The table includes more than 95,000 distinct CDR3 sequences, around 6.7% detected once. The CDR3 is 15 residues long. Trimming stripped 7 bases from V and 0 bases from J, with 16 bases between. General study points: FACS-sorted repertoires might harbor abundant contaminating clonotypes from the bulk population. Most clones from primary vaccination resurfaced after the booster (around 95% CD4, approximately 87% CD8). Weaker overall was a secondary response that nonetheless peaked faster, on day 5 versus 15.

About this clonotype: What it binds is not known. A read error may explain this, as a much larger clone is one base away.

J is TRBJ2-7 and V is TRBV12-3 or TRBV12-4; D gene uncertain. Sequenced material: CD4+ T cells sorted from PBMCs, taken about 49 days after the first yellow fever vaccination. This clonotype was obtained from a man aged 18 to 35 who received the YFV17D yellow fever vaccine. CDR3 DNA: TGTGCCAGCAAGAAAAGCCACAGCTGCTCCTACGAGCAGTACGTC. Translated: CASKKSHSCSYEQYV.